Below, 4 T cell receptor beta chains from the same sample are listed, as sequenced in a study of cytomegalovirus exposure and HLA in healthy donors. PCR employed 60 Vbeta and 13 Jbeta primers. Produced via immunoSEQ multiplex PCR; TCRdb's table is partial and in-frame only. Counted here are around 140,000 clones, roughly 80% occurring once; the ten biggest clones make up under 1.5%. Sequenced input: PBMCs. The receptor source for this set is a female donor in good health and CMV-seronegative.

This clone was counted once. The genes are TRBV5-1 and TRBJ1-4; no clear D gene. This CDR3 region has 14 residues. With 4 bases removed from V and 0 bases from J, the gap between germline ends came to 7 bases. CDR1 and CDR2 from the germline V gene are SGHRS and YFSETQ. CDR3 nucleotide sequence: TGCGCCAGCAGCGCCGGAGCAACTAATGAAAAACTGTTTTTT. Its translation is CASSAGATNEKLFF.

The V gene is TRBV7-2, the J gene TRBJ1-1; D unresolved. With 4 bases removed from V and 3 bases from J, the gap between germline ends came to 15 bases. Germline CDR1 reads SGHTA; CDR2 reads FQGNSA. The CDR3 extends over 15 amino acids. The DNA for the CDR3 is TGTGCCAGCAGCTACAACATACGCGGTGACACTGAAGCTTTCTTT. Its protein product is CASSYNIRGDTEAFF.

The sample holds one count of this clone. The rearrangement uses TRBV5-1 and TRBJ1-4; 8 nucleotides match TRBD1. V shed 5 bases, J shed 7 bases, and the junction held 7 bases outside the gene matches. Germline-derived CDR1 and CDR2 are SGHRS and YFSETQ. This CDR3 has 14 amino acids. The CDR3 here is CASSSGQGGEKLFF. The CDR3 DNA follows: TGCGCCAGCAGTTCCGGACAGGGCGGTGAAAAACTGTTTTTT. The full variable domain, completed using reference TRBV5-1 and TRBJ1-4, is KAGVTQTPRYLIKTRGQQVTLSCSPISGHRSVSWYQQTPGQGLQFLFEYFSETQRNKGNFPGRFSGRQFSNSRSEMNVSTLELGDSALYLCASSSGQGGEKLFFGSGTQLSVL.

This clone was counted between two and nine times. The chain combines TRBV7-9 with TRBJ2-7; tentative D call: TRBD1 (6 bases). In germline, CDR1 is SEHNR, CDR2 FQNEAQ (reference sequence). V was trimmed by 2 bases and J by 5 bases, leaving 13 bases between them. The CDR3 runs to 14 residues. The CDR3 DNA is TGTGCCAGCAGCTTAAATGGGGGCCAGGACGAGCAGTACTTC. It is translated as CASSLNGGQDEQYF.